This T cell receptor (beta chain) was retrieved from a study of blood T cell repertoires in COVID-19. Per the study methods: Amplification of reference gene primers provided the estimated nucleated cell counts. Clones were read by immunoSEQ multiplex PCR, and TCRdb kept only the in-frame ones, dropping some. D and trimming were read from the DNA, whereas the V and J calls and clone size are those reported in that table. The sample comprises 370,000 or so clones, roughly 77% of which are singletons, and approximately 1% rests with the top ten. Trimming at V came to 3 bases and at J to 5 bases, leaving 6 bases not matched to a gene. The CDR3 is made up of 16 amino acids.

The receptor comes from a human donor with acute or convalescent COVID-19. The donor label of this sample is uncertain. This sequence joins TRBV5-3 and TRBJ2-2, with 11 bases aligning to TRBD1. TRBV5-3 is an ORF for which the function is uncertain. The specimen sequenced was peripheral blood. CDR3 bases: TGTGCCAGAAGCTCCGGACAGGGGGCAGGTACCGGGGAGCTGTTTTTT. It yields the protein CARSSGQGAGTGELFF.